This passage covers 3 T cell receptor beta chains from one sample sequenced in a study of CD8 T cells in ankylosing spondylitis. Findings of the study overall: Apparently characteristic of ankylosing spondylitis blood was a TCR beta motif (roughly eight highly homologous variants).

No cognate antigen is known for these TCRs. TCRdb reprocessed the 5' RACE reads with MiXCR, giving one entry per CDR3 protein. The sample lists 350,000 to 450,000 distinct CDR3 sequences, roughly a quarter occurring once. Sequencing was performed on blood, either unsorted or a sorted T cell fraction (not recorded which). These receptors were taken from a male donor with ankylosing spondylitis.

The chain employs TRBV5-1 and TRBJ2-2; 11 bases are shared with TRBD2. The CDR3 has 17 amino acids. Germline lookup yields CDR1 SGHRS and CDR2 YFSETQ. J lost 7 bases, V lost 0 bases, and 8 bases had no gene match. CDR3 amino acids: CASSLVLAGGSGGELFF. CDR3 in DNA: TGCGCCAGCAGCTTGGTGCTAGCGGGAGGATCCGGCGGGGAGCTGTTTTTT.

The rearrangement joins TRBV5-1 to TRBJ2-1; perhaps TRBD2 as D (5 bases). With 0 bases removed from V and 10 bases from J, the gap between germline ends came to 14 bases. Germline V gene lookup returns CDR1 SGHRS and CDR2 YFSETQ. This CDR3 has 14 amino acids. The CDR3 loop is CASSLGLASGEQFF. The CDR3 DNA reads as TGCGCCAGCAGCTTGGGGCTAGCCTCCGGGGAGCAGTTCTTC.

The chain is built from TRBV5-6 and TRBJ2-1, with 10 bases fitting TRBD1. The germline V gene has CDR1 SGHDT and CDR2 YYEEEE. J was trimmed by 7 bases and V by 4 bases; bases with no gene match: 8. The length of the CDR3 is 15 residues. The CDR3 loop is CASSPDRGARNEQFF. CDR3 sequence (DNA): TGTGCCAGCAGCCCGGACAGGGGGGCAAGGAATGAGCAGTTCTTC.